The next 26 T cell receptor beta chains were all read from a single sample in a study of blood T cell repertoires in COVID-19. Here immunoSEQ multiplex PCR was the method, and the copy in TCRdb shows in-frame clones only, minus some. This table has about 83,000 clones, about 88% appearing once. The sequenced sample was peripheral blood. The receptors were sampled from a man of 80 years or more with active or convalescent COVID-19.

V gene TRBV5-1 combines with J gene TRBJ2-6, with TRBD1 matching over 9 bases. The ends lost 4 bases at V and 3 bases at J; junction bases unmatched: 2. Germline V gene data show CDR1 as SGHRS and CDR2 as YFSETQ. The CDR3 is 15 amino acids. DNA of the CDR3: TGCGCCAGCAGCCAGACAGGGGGTGGGGCCAACGTCCTGACTTTC. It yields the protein CASSQTGGGANVLTF.

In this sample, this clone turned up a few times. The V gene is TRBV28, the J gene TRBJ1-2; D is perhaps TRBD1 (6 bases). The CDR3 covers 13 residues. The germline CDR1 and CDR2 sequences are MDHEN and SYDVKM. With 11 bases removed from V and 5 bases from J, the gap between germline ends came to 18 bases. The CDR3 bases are TGTGCCTCACGGGGGGGCCCCTTTTATGGCTACACCTTC. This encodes CASRGGPFYGYTF.

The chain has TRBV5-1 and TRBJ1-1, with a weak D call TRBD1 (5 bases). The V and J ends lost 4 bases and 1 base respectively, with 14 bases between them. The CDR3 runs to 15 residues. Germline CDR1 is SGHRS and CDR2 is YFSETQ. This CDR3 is CASSNRQNKNTEAFF. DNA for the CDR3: TGCGCCAGCAGCAACCGACAGAATAAGAACACTGAAGCTTTCTTT.

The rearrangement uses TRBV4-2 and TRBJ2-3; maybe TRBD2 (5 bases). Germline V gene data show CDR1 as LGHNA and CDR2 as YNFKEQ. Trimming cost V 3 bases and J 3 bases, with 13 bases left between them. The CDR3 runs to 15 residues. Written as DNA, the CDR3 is TGTGCCAGCAGCCAGGAAGGGAGAATTACAGATACGCAGTATTTT. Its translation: CASSQEGRITDTQYF.

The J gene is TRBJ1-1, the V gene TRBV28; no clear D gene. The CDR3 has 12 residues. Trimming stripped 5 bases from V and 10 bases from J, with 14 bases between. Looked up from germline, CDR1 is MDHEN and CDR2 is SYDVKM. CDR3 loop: CASSNSNSAAFF. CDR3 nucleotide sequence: TGTGCCAGCAGTAACAGCAATTCTGCAGCTTTCTTT.

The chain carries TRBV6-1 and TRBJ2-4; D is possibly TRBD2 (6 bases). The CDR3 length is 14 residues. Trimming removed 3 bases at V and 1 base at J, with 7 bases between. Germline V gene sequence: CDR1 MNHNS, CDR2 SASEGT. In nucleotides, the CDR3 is TGTGCCAGCAGTGAGGGGGGTGCCAAAAACATTCAGTACTTC. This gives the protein CASSEGGAKNIQYF.

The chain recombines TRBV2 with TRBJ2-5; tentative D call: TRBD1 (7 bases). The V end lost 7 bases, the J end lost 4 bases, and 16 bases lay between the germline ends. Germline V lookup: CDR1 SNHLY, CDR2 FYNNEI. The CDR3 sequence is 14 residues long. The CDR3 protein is CASKFGGGLETQYF. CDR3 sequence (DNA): TGTGCCAGCAAGTTCGGAGGGGGCCTAGAGACCCAGTACTTC.

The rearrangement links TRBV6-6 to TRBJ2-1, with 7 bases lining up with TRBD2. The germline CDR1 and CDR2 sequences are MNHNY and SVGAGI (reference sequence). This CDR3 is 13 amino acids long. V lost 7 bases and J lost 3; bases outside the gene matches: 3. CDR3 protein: CASKAGVYNEQFF. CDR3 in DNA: TGTGCCAGCAAGGCGGGAGTCTACAATGAGCAGTTCTTC.

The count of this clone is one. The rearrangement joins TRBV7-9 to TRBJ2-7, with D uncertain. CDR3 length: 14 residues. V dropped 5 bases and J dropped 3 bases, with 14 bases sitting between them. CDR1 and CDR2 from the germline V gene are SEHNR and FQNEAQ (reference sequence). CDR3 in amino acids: CASSPLYAGYEQYV. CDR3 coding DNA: TGTGCCAGCAGCCCCTTGTACGCCGGCTACGAGCAGTACGTC.

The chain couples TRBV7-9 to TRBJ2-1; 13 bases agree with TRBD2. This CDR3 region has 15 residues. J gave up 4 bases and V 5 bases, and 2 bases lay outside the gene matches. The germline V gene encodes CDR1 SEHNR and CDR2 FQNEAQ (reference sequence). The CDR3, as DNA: TGTGCCAGCAGCGTACTAGCGGGAGGGTACAATGAGCAGTTCTTC. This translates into CASSVLAGGYNEQFF.

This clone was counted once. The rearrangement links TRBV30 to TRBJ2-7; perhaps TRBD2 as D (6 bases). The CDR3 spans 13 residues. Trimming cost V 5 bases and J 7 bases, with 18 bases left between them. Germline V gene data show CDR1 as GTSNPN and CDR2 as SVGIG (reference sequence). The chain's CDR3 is CAWGRLGAGEQYV. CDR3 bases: TGTGCCTGGGGCCGCCTCGGCGCGGGAGAGCAGTACGTC.

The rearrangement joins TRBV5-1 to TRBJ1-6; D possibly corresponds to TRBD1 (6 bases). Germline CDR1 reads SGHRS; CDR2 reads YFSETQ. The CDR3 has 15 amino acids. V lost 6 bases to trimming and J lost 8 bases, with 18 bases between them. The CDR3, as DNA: TGCGCCAGCACGCTACGGCAGGGGAGAGATTCACCCCTCCACTTT. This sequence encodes CASTLRQGRDSPLHF.

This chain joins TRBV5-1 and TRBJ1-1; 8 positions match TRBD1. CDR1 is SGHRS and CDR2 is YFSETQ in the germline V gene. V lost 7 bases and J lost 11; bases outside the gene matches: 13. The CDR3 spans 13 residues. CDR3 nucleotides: TGCGCCAGCGCAACCGGGACAGGATATGTGGCTTTCTTT. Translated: CASATGTGYVAFF.

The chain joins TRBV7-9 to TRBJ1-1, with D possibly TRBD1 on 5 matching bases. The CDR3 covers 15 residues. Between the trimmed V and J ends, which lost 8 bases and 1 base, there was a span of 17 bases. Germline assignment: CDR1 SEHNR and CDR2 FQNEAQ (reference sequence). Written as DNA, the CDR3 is TGTGCCAGCGGACAACTGGGGCAGGGGAACACTGAAGCTTTCTTT. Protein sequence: CASGQLGQGNTEAFF.

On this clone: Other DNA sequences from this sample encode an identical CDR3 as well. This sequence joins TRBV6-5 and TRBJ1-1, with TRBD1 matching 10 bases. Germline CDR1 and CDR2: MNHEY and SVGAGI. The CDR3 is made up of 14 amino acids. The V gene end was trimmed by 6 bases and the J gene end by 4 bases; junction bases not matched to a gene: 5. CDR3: CASSKRTGGTEAFF. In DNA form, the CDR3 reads TGTGCCAGCAGCAAGCGGACAGGGGGCACTGAAGCTTTCTTT.

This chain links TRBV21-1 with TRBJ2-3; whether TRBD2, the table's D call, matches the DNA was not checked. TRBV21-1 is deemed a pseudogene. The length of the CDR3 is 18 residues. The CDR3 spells CASSKRDRSRTSEDTQYF. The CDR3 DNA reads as TGTGCCAGCAGCAAACGAGATCGATCCCGAACCTCCGAAGATACGCAGTATTTT.

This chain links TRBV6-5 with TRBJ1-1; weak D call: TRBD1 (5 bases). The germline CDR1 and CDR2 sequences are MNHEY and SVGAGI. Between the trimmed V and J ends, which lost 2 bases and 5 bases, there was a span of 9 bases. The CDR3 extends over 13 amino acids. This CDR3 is CASSYRQGTEAFF. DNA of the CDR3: TGTGCCAGCAGTTACCGGCAGGGAACTGAAGCTTTCTTT.

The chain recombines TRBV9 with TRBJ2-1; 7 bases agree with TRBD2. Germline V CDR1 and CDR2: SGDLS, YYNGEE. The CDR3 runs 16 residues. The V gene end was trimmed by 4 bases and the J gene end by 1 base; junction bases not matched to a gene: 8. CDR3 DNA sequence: TGTGCCAGCAGCCTAACCGTGGGGGGGTCCTACAATGAGCAGTTCTTC. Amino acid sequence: CASSLTVGGSYNEQFF.

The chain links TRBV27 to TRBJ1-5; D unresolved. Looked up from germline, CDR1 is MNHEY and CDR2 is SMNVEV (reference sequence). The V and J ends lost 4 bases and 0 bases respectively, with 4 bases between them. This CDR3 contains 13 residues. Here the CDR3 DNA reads TGTGCCAGCAGTTACGGTAGCAATCAGCCCCAGCATTTT. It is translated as CASSYGSNQPQHF.

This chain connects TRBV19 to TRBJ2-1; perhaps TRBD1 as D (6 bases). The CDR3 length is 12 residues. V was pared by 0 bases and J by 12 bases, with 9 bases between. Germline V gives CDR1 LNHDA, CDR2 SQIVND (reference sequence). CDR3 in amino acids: CASSIEGGRQFF. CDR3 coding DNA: TGTGCCAGTAGTATAGAAGGGGGAAGGCAGTTCTTC.

In nucleotides, the CDR3 is TGTGCCAGCAGCTTAGCGACTAGCGGGACCTACAATGAGCAGTTCTTC. Protein sequence: CASSLATSGTYNEQFF. The gene calls are TRBV7-8 and TRBJ2-1; 11 bases are shared with TRBD2. After removal of 0 bases from V and 2 bases from J, the junction contained 0 bases not matched to a gene. CDR3 length: 16 amino acids. Germline V gene lookup returns CDR1 SGHVS and CDR2 FQNEAQ.

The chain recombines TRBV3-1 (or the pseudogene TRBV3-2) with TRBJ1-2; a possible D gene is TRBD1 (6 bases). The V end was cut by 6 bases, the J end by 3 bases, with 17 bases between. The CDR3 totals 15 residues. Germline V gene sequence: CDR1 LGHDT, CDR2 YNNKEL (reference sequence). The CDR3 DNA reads TGTGCCAGCAGTCCTTCCACAGGGATATACTATGGCTACACCTTC. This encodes CASSPSTGIYYGYTF.

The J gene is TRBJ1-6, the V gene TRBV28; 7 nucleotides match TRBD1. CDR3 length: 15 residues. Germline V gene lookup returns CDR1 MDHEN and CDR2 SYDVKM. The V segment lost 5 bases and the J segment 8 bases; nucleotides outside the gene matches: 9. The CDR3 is CASSPKRDSYSPLHF. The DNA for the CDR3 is TGTGCCAGCAGTCCCAAAAGGGACAGCTATTCACCCCTCCACTTT.

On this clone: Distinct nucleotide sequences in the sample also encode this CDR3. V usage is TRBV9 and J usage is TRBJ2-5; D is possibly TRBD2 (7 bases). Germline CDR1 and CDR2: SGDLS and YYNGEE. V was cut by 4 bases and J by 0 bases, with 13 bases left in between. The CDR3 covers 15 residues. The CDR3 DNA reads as TGTGCCAGCAGCCCCCGAGGGGGGGACCAAGAGACCCAGTACTTC. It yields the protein CASSPRGGDQETQYF.

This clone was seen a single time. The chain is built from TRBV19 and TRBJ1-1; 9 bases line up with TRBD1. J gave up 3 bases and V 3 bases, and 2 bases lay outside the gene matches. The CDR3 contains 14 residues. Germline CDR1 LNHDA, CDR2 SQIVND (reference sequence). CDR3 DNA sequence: TGTGCCAGTAGTATGACAGGGGGATACACTGAAGCTTTCTTT. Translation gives CASSMTGGYTEAFF.

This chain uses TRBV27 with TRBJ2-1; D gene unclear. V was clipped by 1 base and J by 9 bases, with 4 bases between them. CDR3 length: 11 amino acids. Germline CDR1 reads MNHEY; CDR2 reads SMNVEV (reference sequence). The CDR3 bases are TGTGCCAGCAGTTTATTCGGTGAGCAGTTCTTC. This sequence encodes CASSLFGEQFF.